One and the same sample provided the 27 T cell receptor beta chains below, sequenced in a study of radiotherapy plus CTLA-4 blockade in lung cancer. Repertoires were generated with immunoSEQ multiplex PCR, while TCRdb's copy carries only in-frame clones and drops some. This table holds roughly 30,000 clones, more than 75% found once. The sequences come from peripheral blood, collected from a patient treated with radiotherapy plus ipilimumab. These receptors were obtained from a human donor with non-small cell lung cancer who had stable disease on radiotherapy plus ipilimumab.

V gene TRBV6-5 combines with J gene TRBJ1-1; no definite D call. V lost 2 bases and J lost 5, with 15 bases in between. The CDR3 covers 15 residues. Per the germline V gene, CDR1 is MNHEY and CDR2 is SVGAGI. The CDR3 region has the DNA TGTGCCAGCAGTTACGGAGGGAAGCAAGGAACTGAAGCTTTCTTT. Protein product: CASSYGGKQGTEAFF.

J is TRBJ1-4 and V is TRBV5-1; 9 bases match TRBD1. V gave up 0 bases and J gave up 2 bases; unmatched junction bases: 8. CDR3 length: 18 residues. Looked up from germline, CDR1 is SGHRS and CDR2 is YFSETQ. The CDR3 loop is CASSLGGTGWMTNEKLFF. DNA of the CDR3: TGCGCCAGCAGCTTGGGCGGGACAGGGTGGATGACTAATGAAAAACTGTTTTTT.

This clone was seen a single time. The CDR3 region is CASRRDSYEQYF. The DNA of the CDR3 is TGTGCCAGTCGCAGGGATTCCTACGAGCAGTACTTC. The chain has TRBV6-5 and TRBJ2-7, with a weak D call TRBD1 (5 bases). Trimming removed 9 bases from V and 1 base from J, with 10 bases in between. This CDR3 contains 12 residues. The V gene's germline CDR1 is MNHEY and CDR2 SVGAGI.

The gene calls are TRBV30 and TRBJ1-1, with D possibly matching TRBD1 (6 bases). CDR1 is GTSNPN, CDR2 SVGIG, per germline (reference sequence). The CDR3 extends over 16 amino acids. Between the trimmed V and J ends, which lost 0 bases and 1 base, there was a span of 15 bases. CDR3 loop: CAWSVGRGLGNTEAFF. The DNA of the CDR3 is TGTGCCTGGAGTGTAGGCAGGGGTTTGGGGAACACTGAAGCTTTCTTT.

The V gene is TRBV7-2, the J gene TRBJ1-1; a possible D gene is TRBD1 (6 bases). This CDR3 has 15 amino acids. CDR1 is SGHTA, CDR2 FQGNSA, per germline. With 5 bases removed from V and 7 bases from J, the gap between germline ends came to 20 bases. CDR3 DNA: TGTGCCAGCAGCAAACCCCGCAGGGGTACGGGTGAAGCTTTCTTT. It specifies CASSKPRRGTGEAFF.

The V gene is TRBV4-1, the J gene TRBJ1-6, with a possible D match to TRBD1 (5 bases). The CDR3 spans 17 residues. Germline lookup yields CDR1 MGHRA and CDR2 YSYEKL. V lost 0 bases and J lost 7, with 16 bases in between. CDR3 nucleotide sequence: TGCGCCAGCAGCCAAGATAGGGGTAGGGCCAAAAATTCACCCCTCCACTTT. Translation gives CASSQDRGRAKNSPLHF.

The V call is TRBV7-8, the J call TRBJ1-5, with 8 bases aligning to TRBD1. Germline values: CDR1 SGHVS, CDR2 FQNEAQ. V was clipped by 4 bases and J by 7 bases; unmatched bases: 6. This CDR3 is 14 amino acids long. CDR3 protein: CASSSGQGGQPQHF. The CDR3 DNA reads as TGTGCCAGCAGCTCTGGACAGGGAGGCCAGCCCCAGCATTTT.

A few counts support this clone. V gene TRBV11-2 combines with J gene TRBJ1-4; the D gene is possibly TRBD1 (5 bases). The length of the CDR3 is 16 residues. Per germline, CDR1 SGHAT and CDR2 FQNNGV. V dropped 4 bases and J dropped 5 bases, with 17 bases sitting between them. In nucleotides, the CDR3 is TGTGCCAGCAGCTCCATACGGGACGGCCAGAATGAAAAACTGTTTTTT. Amino acid sequence: CASSSIRDGQNEKLFF. Combining the CDR3 with reference TRBV11-2 and TRBJ1-4 gives the whole variable domain EAGVAQSPRYKIIEKRQSVAFWCNPISGHATLYWYQQILGQGPKLLIQFQNNGVVDDSQLPKDRFSAERLKGVDSTLKIQPAKLEDSAVYLCASSSIRDGQNEKLFFGSGTQLSVL.

The chain has TRBV5-8 and TRBJ1-6; 7 bases map to TRBD1. CDR3 length: 15 residues. V lost 1 base and J lost 14; bases outside the gene matches: 12. Per the germline V gene, CDR1 is SGHTS and CDR2 is YDEGEE. For the CDR3, the DNA is TGTGCCAGCAGCTTGCGCGGACAGGCCGGTCGGGCCCTCCACTTT. Its translation is CASSLRGQAGRALHF.

This sequence joins TRBV5-6 and TRBJ1-1; the D is unclear. V lost 4 bases and J 0 bases, leaving 10 bases between the germline ends. The CDR3 contains 14 residues. Germline V gene data show CDR1 as SGHDT and CDR2 as YYEEEE. CDR3 bases: TGTGCCAGCAGCCTCCCCCCTTTGAACACTGAAGCTTTCTTT. Translating it yields CASSLPPLNTEAFF. The full variable domain, with the rest looked up from reference TRBV5-6 and TRBJ1-1, is DAGVTQSPTHLIKTRGQQVTLRCSPKSGHDTVSWYQQALGQGPQFIFQYYEEEERQRGNFPDRFSGHQFPNYSSELNVNALLLGDSALYLCASSLPPLNTEAFFGQGTRLTVV.

This clone has just a few counts. This sequence joins TRBV19 and TRBJ2-2; 10 bases are shared with TRBD1. The CDR3 is 16 residues long. The V gene's germline CDR1 is LNHDA and CDR2 SQIVND (reference sequence). V trimming: 2 bases; J trimming: 6 bases; junction bases outside the gene matches: 6. As DNA, the CDR3 is TGTGCCAGTAGTATACCGACAGGGGGCGCCTCCGGGGAGCTGTTTTTT. Protein product: CASSIPTGGASGELFF. The full variable domain, rest sourced from reference TRBV19 and TRBJ2-2, is DGGITQSPKYLFRKEGQNVTLSCEQNLNHDAMYWYRQDPGQGLRLIYYSQIVNDFQKGDIAEGYSVSREKKESFPLTVTSAQKNPTAFYLCASSIPTGGASGELFFGEGSRLTVL.

CDR3 in amino acids: CASSFVPAGELFF. The CDR3 DNA reads TGTGCCAGCAGCTTTGTTCCCGCCGGGGAGCTGTTTTTT. The chain couples TRBV11-3 to TRBJ2-2; D unresolved. The germline V gene has CDR1 SGHNT and CDR2 YENEEA. The V and J ends lost 3 bases and 6 bases respectively, with 8 bases between them. This CDR3 contains 13 residues.

The CDR3 coding sequence is TGTGCCAGCAGCTTAAGTGAAAAACTGTTTTTT. This gives the protein CASSLSEKLFF. The chain is built from TRBV5-5 and TRBJ1-4; no clear D gene. Germline V gene sequence: CDR1 SGHKS, CDR2 YYEKEE (reference sequence). V dropped 2 bases and J dropped 7 bases, with 3 bases sitting between them. This CDR3 region has 11 residues.

The CDR3: CASSESLSPNTGELFF. CDR3 coding DNA: TGCGCCAGCAGTGAGTCGCTTTCGCCAAACACCGGGGAGCTGTTTTTT. The V gene is TRBV10-1, the J gene TRBJ2-2; no clear D. This CDR3 has 16 amino acids. The germline V and J ends were trimmed by 0 bases and 2 bases, with 10 bases remaining between them. Looked up from germline, CDR1 is WNHNN and CDR2 is SYGVQD (reference sequence).

This clone has just a few counts. The J gene is TRBJ1-2, the V gene TRBV21-1; the D call in the table, TRBD1, was not verified against the DNA. TRBV21-1 is a recognized pseudogene. The CDR3 runs 14 residues. CDR3 sequence (DNA): TGTGCCAGCAGCAAAGTGTGCAGAAACTATGGCTACACCTTC. Protein sequence: CASSKVCRNYGYTF.

This rearrangement joins TRBV7-7 to TRBJ1-4, with 8 bases identical to TRBD1. Trimming took 5 bases from V and 7 from J; bases not matched to a gene: 9. Germline CDR1 is SSHAT and CDR2 is FNYEAQ (reference sequence). The CDR3 loop spans 15 amino acids. The DNA of the CDR3 is TGTGCCAGCAGCCCGTCCCCGACAGGGGCTGAAAAACTGTTTTTT. It translates to CASSPSPTGAEKLFF.

This rearrangement joins TRBV7-6 to TRBJ1-4; D is possibly TRBD1 (5 bases). Germline CDR1 reads SGHVS; CDR2 reads FNYEAQ. V lost 6 bases and J lost 3, with 11 bases in between. The CDR3 sequence is 14 residues long. CDR3 in DNA: TGTGCCAGCAGGGGTCCGACAGCTAATGAAAAACTGTTTTTT. Its protein is CASRGPTANEKLFF.

The rearrangement links TRBV29-1 to TRBJ1-4; the match to TRBD1 covers 7 bases. CDR3 length: 12 amino acids. V lost 8 bases, J lost 8 bases, and 8 bases stayed unmatched. Germline values: CDR1 SQVTM, CDR2 ANQGSEA. This chain's CDR3 is CSIGQVGEKLFF. The CDR3, as DNA: TGCAGCATCGGACAGGTGGGGGAAAAACTGTTTTTT.

This chain uses TRBV6-5 with TRBJ1-4; weak D call: TRBD1 (6 bases). The CDR3 is 14 amino acids. V shed 8 bases and J shed 5 bases, with 15 bases lying between them. Germline-derived CDR1 and CDR2 are MNHEY and SVGAGI. The CDR3 DNA is TGTGCCAGCTCGGGGCAGGGGTTGAATGAAAAACTGTTTTTT. Protein sequence: CASSGQGLNEKLFF.

The chain couples TRBV9 to TRBJ1-1; D gene unclear. The CDR3 totals 13 residues. Germline CDR1 and CDR2: SGDLS and YYNGEE. Between the trimmed V and J ends, which lost 1 base and 6 bases, there was a span of 10 bases. This CDR3 is CASSVMAVSEAFF. In DNA, the CDR3 is TGTGCCAGCAGCGTAATGGCCGTCTCTGAAGCTTTCTTT.

The chain combines TRBV7-2 with TRBJ1-2; TRBD1 matches at 10 bases. The CDR3 sequence is 15 residues long. J gave up 3 bases and V 5 bases, and 6 bases lay outside the gene matches. Germline lookup yields CDR1 SGHTA and CDR2 FQGNSA. CDR3 nucleotide sequence: TGTGCCAGCAGCGGAACGGGGACAGGGGACTATGGCTACACCTTC. It encodes CASSGTGTGDYGYTF.

The gene calls are TRBV6-5 and TRBJ2-6, with D uncertain. In germline, CDR1 is MNHEY, CDR2 SVGAGI. This CDR3 has 15 residues. The V end was cut by 6 bases, the J end by 4 bases, with 13 bases between. DNA for the CDR3: TGTGCCAGCAGGCGTAAGGTGGTGGGGGCCAACGTCCTGACTTTC. As protein: CASRRKVVGANVLTF.

The V and J genes are TRBV5-1 and TRBJ2-2; D is undetermined. Germline V lookup: CDR1 SGHRS, CDR2 YFSETQ. Trimming took off 0 bases at V and 7 bases at J, with 10 bases between the two ends. This CDR3 has 14 residues. CDR3: CASSLATGLGELFF. CDR3 sequence (DNA): TGCGCCAGCAGCTTGGCGACTGGTCTCGGGGAGCTGTTTTTT. Supplemented by reference TRBV5-1 and TRBJ2-2, the full variable domain reads KAGVTQTPRYLIKTRGQQVTLSCSPISGHRSVSWYQQTPGQGLQFLFEYFSETQRNKGNFPGRFSGRQFSNSRSEMNVSTLELGDSALYLCASSLATGLGELFFGEGSRLTVL.

The chain employs TRBV7-9 and TRBJ1-1; 8 nucleotides match TRBD1. The ends lost 1 base at V and 4 bases at J; junction bases unmatched: 5. CDR1 and CDR2 (germline): SEHNR, FQNEAQ (reference sequence). The CDR3 runs 15 residues. The CDR3 sequence is CASSLGTGPGTEAFF. CDR3 DNA: TGTGCCAGCAGCTTAGGGACAGGGCCGGGCACTGAAGCTTTCTTT.

Of note for this clone: This CDR3 is also generated by other DNA sequences in the sample. The chain's CDR3 is CAWTLDSNQPQHF. Written as DNA, the CDR3 is TGTGCCTGGACATTGGATAGCAATCAGCCCCAGCATTTT. The chain recombines TRBV30 with TRBJ1-5; no firm D call. V was clipped by 4 bases and J by 0 bases, with 7 bases between them. Germline values: CDR1 GTSNPN, CDR2 SVGIG (reference sequence). The CDR3 is 13 amino acids.

The V call is TRBV7-3, the J call TRBJ2-6; D is uncertain. The CDR3 runs to 15 residues. Germline loops: CDR1 SGHTA, CDR2 FQGTGA. The V end lost 5 bases, the J end lost 0 bases, and 8 bases lay between the germline ends. The CDR3 coding sequence is TGTGCCAGCAGCCCACAGCTCTCTGGGGCCAACGTCCTGACTTTC. It yields the protein CASSPQLSGANVLTF.

This clone has a single count. The gene calls are TRBV29-1 and TRBJ2-5; D is possibly TRBD2 (5 bases). Trimming pared 6 bases from V and 1 base from J, leaving 9 bases between. The CDR3 is made up of 12 amino acids. The V gene's germline CDR1 is SQVTM and CDR2 ANQGSEA. The CDR3, as DNA: TGCAGCGTCGTAACTAGCCAAGAGACCCAGTACTTC. It encodes CSVVTSQETQYF.